These 13 T cell receptor beta chains originate from one sample sequenced in a study of Graves' ophthalmopathy and Graves' hyperthyroidism. Amplification of TCR beta CDR3 regions used RNA transcripts. Scientists carried out first-round RT-PCR using HTBI primers and then a second-round multiplex PCR. In TCRdb, the multiplex PCR reads were re-called with MiXCR into one record per CDR3 protein. Here the sample spans about 370,000 distinct CDR3 sequences, approximately 18% being singletons. Sequenced: peripheral blood. Receptors originate from an adult woman with stable Graves' hyperthyroidism.

The table lists this clonotype with a few counts. The chain carries TRBV18 and TRBJ2-7; D is possibly TRBD2 (6 bases). Trimming removed 6 bases from V and 6 bases from J, with 12 bases in between. Germline V CDR1 and CDR2: KGHSH, LQKENI. The CDR3 loop spans 12 amino acids. CDR3 sequence: CASSPTRTEQYF. CDR3 sequence (DNA): TGTGCCAGCTCGCCGACTAGGACCGAGCAGTACTTC.

In its sample, this clonotype was seen many times. The chain combines TRBV12-3 or TRBV12-4 with TRBJ2-2; 7 bases match TRBD2. Losses at the gene ends were 6 bases for V and 6 bases for J; bases not matched to a gene: 4. The CDR3 consists of 13 residues. The CDR3 nucleotides read TGTGCCAGCAGGGACACTAGCGCCGGGGAGCTGTTTTTT. The encoded protein is CASRDTSAGELFF.

This clonotype came up many times. J is TRBJ1-5 and V is TRBV20-1; weak D call: TRBD1 (5 bases). V was shortened by 3 bases and J by 3 bases, with 9 bases between the two germline ends. The CDR3 has 13 amino acids. The V gene's germline CDR1 is DFQATT and CDR2 SNEGSKA (reference sequence). This CDR3 is CSARGPVNQPQHF. CDR3 bases: TGCAGTGCTAGGGGGCCCGTCAATCAGCCCCAGCATTTT.

The chain has TRBV12-3 or TRBV12-4 and TRBJ1-1; no clear D. This CDR3 spans 8 amino acids. The CDR3 spells CPGTWAFF. The CDR3 DNA sequence: TGTCCGGGAACTTGGGCTTTCTTT.

This clonotype occurred many times. The chain couples TRBV18 to TRBJ2-5; D may be TRBD1 or TRBD2 (6 bases each). CDR3 size: 15 residues. Per the germline V gene, CDR1 is KGHSH and CDR2 is LQKENI. With 5 bases removed from V and 2 bases from J, the gap between germline ends came to 15 bases. The CDR3 nucleotides are TGTGCCAGCTCATTATTGGGGGGCCGACAAGAGACCCAGTACTTC. This translates into CASSLLGGRQETQYF.

This clonotype was detected only a few times. The missing conserved phenylalanine or tryptophan at the end of this CDR3 makes a read error likely. The genes are TRBV15 and TRBJ2-5, with D perhaps TRBD1 (5 bases). Germline assignment: CDR1 LNHNV and CDR2 YYDKDF (reference sequence). The CDR3 length is 14 residues. CDR3 nucleotides: TGTGCCACCAGCAGAGACAGGGTAGCAGAGGCCCAGTACTAC. The encoded protein is CATSRDRVAEAQYY.

This clonotype was observed at least ten times. This CDR3 is CSARDYRMNTEAFF. CDR3 coding DNA: TGCAGTGCTAGAGATTATCGCATGAACACTGAAGCTTTCTTT. The chain carries TRBV20-1 and TRBJ1-1; D remains unclear. The CDR3 extends over 14 amino acids. Trimming removed 0 bases from V and 0 bases from J, with 8 bases in between. Germline V gene sequence: CDR1 DFQATT, CDR2 SNEGSKA (reference sequence).

Many counts were recorded for this clonotype. This chain joins TRBV12-3 or TRBV12-4 and TRBJ2-2, with D tentatively TRBD1 or TRBD2 (5 bases each). Trimming removed 7 bases at V and 3 bases at J, with 18 bases between. This CDR3 is built from 16 residues. The CDR3 sequence is CASNIGRRGYTGELFF. DNA of the CDR3: TGTGCCAGCAACATAGGGAGAAGGGGTTACACCGGGGAGCTGTTTTTT.

This clonotype was detected many times. The V call is TRBV5-1, the J call TRBJ1-1; the D gene is possibly TRBD1 (5 bases). V lost 5 bases and J 1 base, leaving 12 bases between the germline ends. Germline V lookup: CDR1 SGHRS, CDR2 YFSETQ. CDR3 length equals 14 residues. The CDR3 DNA is TGCGCCAGCAGTATCTGGGGCGAGAACACTGAAGCTTTCTTT. Its translation is CASSIWGENTEAFF.

This clonotype showed up many times. The CDR3 protein is CASSTDYLETQYF. CDR3 bases: TGTGCCAGCAGCACAGACTATCTGGAGACCCAGTACTTC. The rearrangement links TRBV13 to TRBJ2-5, with a weak D call TRBD2 (5 bases). CDR3 length equals 13 residues. V lost 5 bases and J 5 bases, leaving 12 bases between the germline ends. In germline, CDR1 is PRHDT, CDR2 FYEKMQ (reference sequence). Drawing the rest from reference TRBV13 and TRBJ2-5, the complete variable domain is AAGVIQSPRHLIKEKRETATLKCYPIPRHDTVYWYQQGPGQDPQFLISFYEKMQSDKGSIPDRFSAQQFSDYHSELNMSSLELGDSALYFCASSTDYLETQYFGPGTRLLVL.

The chain is built from TRBV18 and TRBJ2-7, with a tentative D call TRBD1 (6 bases). This CDR3 is built from 12 residues. Germline CDR1 KGHSH, CDR2 LQKENI. The ends were cut back, 6 bases at V and 2 bases at J, with 8 bases in the middle. The CDR3 sequence: CASSGTPYEQYF. The CDR3 coding sequence is TGTGCCAGCTCCGGGACACCCTACGAGCAGTACTTC. Full variable domain (rest looked up from reference TRBV18 and TRBJ2-7): NAGVMQNPRHLVRRRGQEARLRCSPMKGHSHVYWYRQLPEEGLKFMVYLQKENIIDESGMPKERFSAEFPKEGPSILRIQQVVRGDSAAYFCASSGTPYEQYFGPGTRLTVT.

This clonotype was found many times. The V call is TRBV6-2 or TRBV6-3, the J call TRBJ2-7; D might be TRBD2 (6 bases). Trimming took 2 bases from V and 2 from J, leaving 13 bases between them. Germline CDR1 and CDR2: MNHEY and SVGEGT. The CDR3 is made up of 15 amino acids. The CDR3 region is CASSYGAGATYEQYF. The CDR3 DNA reads as TGTGCCAGCAGTTACGGAGCGGGCGCTACCTACGAGCAGTACTTC.

The J gene is TRBJ1-1, the V gene TRBV12-3 or TRBV12-4, with 8 nucleotides matching TRBD1. The CDR3 covers 17 residues. The trim removed 4 bases at V and 0 bases at J, leaving 10 bases unmatched. The CDR3, as DNA: TGTGCCAGCAGTTCGAACCGGGACAGGCTTTTGAACACTGAAGCTTTCTTT. Translation: CASSSNRDRLLNTEAFF.